These 27 T cell receptor beta chains share one sample of origin, sequenced in a study of Graves' ophthalmopathy and Graves' hyperthyroidism. RNA transcripts yielded amplified TCR beta CDR3 regions. HTBI-primed first-round RT-PCR preceded second-round multiplex PCR. TCRdb reanalysed the multiplex PCR reads using MiXCR and keeps one entry per CDR3 protein. This table has 400,000 to 500,000 distinct CDR3 sequences, roughly 20% appearing once. Sequenced material: peripheral blood. The receptors stem from a woman younger than 30 with stable Graves' hyperthyroidism.

This clonotype showed up many times. The chain carries TRBV7-3 and TRBJ1-1; 8 bases are shared with TRBD1. Germline V gene data show CDR1 as SGHTA and CDR2 as FQGTGA. V was clipped by 7 bases and J by 1 base; unmatched bases: 5. This CDR3 has 14 amino acids. For the CDR3, the DNA is TGTGCCAGCAAATTCGACAGGGGGAACACTGAAGCTTTCTTT. This translates into CASKFDRGNTEAFF.

This clonotype was detected many times. Being one base from a much bigger clone, this may be a read error. The chain links TRBV10-1 to TRBJ1-3; the D is unclear. This CDR3 spans 13 amino acids. Germline V gene lookup returns CDR1 WNHNN and CDR2 SYGVQD (reference sequence). The CDR3 loop reads CASSPGSGDTIYF. CDR3 sequence (DNA): TGCGCCAGCAGCCCCGGCTCTGGAGACACCATATATTTT.

The table lists this clonotype with many counts. The chain carries TRBV29-1 and TRBJ2-7; TRBD1 matches at 7 bases. After removal of 4 bases from V and 5 bases from J, the junction contained 11 bases not matched to a gene. Germline CDR1 and CDR2: SQVTM and ANQGSEA. CDR3 length: 14 residues. CDR3 protein: CSVAPRDRRNEQYF. CDR3 DNA: TGCAGCGTTGCCCCTCGGGACAGAAGGAACGAGCAGTACTTC.

The chain uses TRBV15 and TRBJ2-3, with unresolved D. The CDR3 extends over 12 amino acids. V was cut by 3 bases and J by 8 bases, with 9 bases left in between. Germline CDR1 is LNHNV and CDR2 is YYDKDF (reference sequence). CDR3 sequence reads: CATSRGFGTQYF. CDR3 sequence (DNA): TGTGCCACCAGCAGGGGTTTCGGTACGCAGTATTTT.

This clonotype has at least ten counts. The chain is built from TRBV10-3 and TRBJ1-6, with D possibly TRBD1 on 6 matching bases. Per the germline V gene, CDR1 is ENHRY and CDR2 is SYGVKD. Deletions cut 4 bases from V and 7 bases from J, with 11 bases between. The CDR3 consists of 14 residues. DNA of the CDR3: TGTGCCATCAGTGCAGGGGCCCAAAATTCACCCCTCCACTTT. Amino acid sequence: CAISAGAQNSPLHF.

This clonotype was seen only a few times. J is TRBJ1-2 and V is TRBV24-1; no clear D gene. V was pared by 3 bases and J by 0 bases, with 7 bases between. In germline, CDR1 is KGHDR, CDR2 SFDVKD. The CDR3 is made up of 14 amino acids. CDR3 in DNA: TGTGCCACCAGTGATGGCAGCACTAACTATGGCTACACCTTC. Its protein product is CATSDGSTNYGYTF.

The chain links TRBV12-3 or TRBV12-4 to TRBJ1-1; D remains ambiguous. The CDR3 runs to 16 residues. V was pared by 7 bases and J by 0 bases, with 18 bases between. CDR3 loop: CASIPRPHSLNTEAFF. The CDR3 region has the DNA TGTGCCAGCATCCCCCGTCCCCACAGTCTGAACACTGAAGCTTTCTTT.

As to this clonotype: Relative to the germline gene, one junction end is altered; a read error may explain this. The chain recombines TRBV28 with TRBJ1-5, with D unclear. The CDR3 covers 12 residues. In germline, CDR1 is MDHEN, CDR2 SYDVKM. The CDR3 loop is CACRVSNQPQHF. As DNA, the CDR3 is TGTGCCTGCAGAGTTAGCAATCAGCCCCAGCATTTT.

This clonotype was picked up many times. The chain joins TRBV6-2 or TRBV6-3 to TRBJ1-6, with TRBD1 matching 9 bases. Per the germline V gene, CDR1 is MNHEY and CDR2 is SVGEGT. V dropped 7 bases and J dropped 5; count of bases not matched to a gene: 6. The CDR3 totals 15 residues. CDR3 DNA sequence: TGTGCCAGCATCGACCGGGACAGGGATAATTCACCCCTCCACTTT. Amino acid sequence: CASIDRDRDNSPLHF.

This clonotype was picked up many times. This chain connects TRBV24-1 to TRBJ1-1; 8 positions match TRBD1. The CDR3 is made up of 12 amino acids. Germline loops: CDR1 KGHDR, CDR2 SFDVKD. V lost 7 bases to trimming and J lost 6 bases; unmatched junction nucleotides: 3. The CDR3: CATRDRGAEAFF. The CDR3 DNA reads as TGTGCCACCAGAGACAGGGGCGCTGAAGCTTTCTTT.

V gene TRBV12-3 or TRBV12-4 combines with J gene TRBJ2-5; the match to TRBD2 covers 7 bases. With V trimmed by 5 bases and J by 5 bases, 8 bases remained unmatched. There are 14 residues in the CDR3. The CDR3 reads CASSPPMGGETQYF. As DNA, the CDR3 is TGTGCCAGCAGTCCCCCCATGGGGGGGGAGACCCAGTACTTC.

There are many counts of this clonotype. V usage is TRBV19 and J usage is TRBJ1-5; TRBD1 aligns across 9 bases. Germline V gives CDR1 LNHDA, CDR2 SQIVND (reference sequence). This CDR3 contains 13 residues. Trimming cost V 7 bases and J 4 bases; bases outside gene matches: 2. For the CDR3, the DNA is TGTGCCAGTACCGGGACAGGGAATCAGCCCCAGCATTTT. It codes for CASTGTGNQPQHF.

This clonotype appeared many times. This chain links TRBV2 with TRBJ1-1; D gene uncertain. V was cut by 3 bases and J by 0 bases, with 5 bases left in between. The CDR3 extends over 13 amino acids. CDR1 and CDR2 from the germline V gene are SNHLY and FYNNEI. This CDR3 is CASSEHMNTEAFF. As DNA, the CDR3 is TGTGCCAGCAGTGAGCATATGAACACTGAAGCTTTCTTT. Looking up the rest from reference TRBV2 and TRBJ1-1 gives the full variable domain: EPEVTQTPSHQVTQMGQEVILRCVPISNHLYFYWYRQILGQKVEFLVSFYNNEISEKSEIFDDQFSVERPDGSNFTLKIRSTKLEDSAMYFCASSEHMNTEAFFGQGTRLTVV.

This clonotype has at least ten counts. The rearrangement links TRBV20-1 to TRBJ2-2; TRBD1 or TRBD2 may be the D gene (5 bases each). The CDR3 consists of 14 residues. From germline, CDR1 is DFQATT and CDR2 SNEGSKA (reference sequence). Trimming stripped 0 bases from V and 6 bases from J, with 11 bases between. CDR3 DNA: TGCAGTGCTAGAGACGACAGAGGGGCCGGGGAGCTGTTTTTT. This gives the protein CSARDDRGAGELFF.

This clonotype showed up many times. The chain carries TRBV20-1 and TRBJ1-1; D possibly corresponds to TRBD1 (6 bases). Germline V gives CDR1 DFQATT, CDR2 SNEGSKA (reference sequence). The CDR3 is made up of 13 amino acids. The ends were cut back, 6 bases at V and 1 base at J, with 12 bases in the middle. The CDR3 coding sequence is TGCAGTGCAACAGGGAGGCAGAACACTGAAGCTTTCTTT. Amino acid sequence: CSATGRQNTEAFF.

The chain carries TRBV12-3 or TRBV12-4 and TRBJ1-5; 8 bases agree with TRBD1. The CDR3 loop spans 13 amino acids. With V trimmed by 4 bases and J by 6 bases, 2 bases remained unmatched. CDR3 nucleotide sequence: TGTGCCAGCAGTTACCAGGGGGCTCAGCCCCAGCATTTT. It encodes CASSYQGAQPQHF.

The rearrangement links TRBV28 to TRBJ2-5; the match to TRBD2 covers 11 bases. The CDR3 is made up of 13 amino acids. The V segment lost 8 bases and the J segment 5 bases; nucleotides outside the gene matches: 4. Germline lookup yields CDR1 MDHEN and CDR2 SYDVKM. The CDR3 nucleotides are TGTGCCAGCGTAGCGGGGGGGCTGGAGACCCAGTACTTC. It specifies CASVAGGLETQYF.

At least ten counts were recorded for this clonotype. This chain uses TRBV28 with TRBJ2-7; TRBD2 aligns across 7 bases. The CDR3 extends over 13 amino acids. With V trimmed by 2 bases and J by 3 bases, 1 base remained unmatched. Germline lookup yields CDR1 MDHEN and CDR2 SYDVKM. The DNA for the CDR3 is TGTGCCAGCAGTTTAGGGGGGGGCTACGAGCAGTACTTC. Translating it yields CASSLGGGYEQYF.

The V and J genes are TRBV18 and TRBJ2-5; no clear D gene. Per germline, CDR1 KGHSH and CDR2 LQKENI. The CDR3 is 14 amino acids. With 0 bases removed from V and 1 base from J, the gap between germline ends came to 6 bases. The CDR3 region has the DNA TGTGCCAGCTCACCACCCCGGCCCCAAGAGACCCAGTACTTC. Residues: CASSPPRPQETQYF.

This clonotype was picked up many times. The chain employs TRBV6-2 or TRBV6-3 and TRBJ1-2; TRBD1 is a possible D gene (6 bases). V lost 4 bases, J lost 4 bases, and 25 bases lay in between. The CDR3 loop spans 18 amino acids. Per germline, CDR1 MNHEY and CDR2 SVGEGT. The CDR3 DNA follows: TGTGCCAGCAGTTTACGGCAGGGGACCTATTCGGCTCCCTATGGCTACACCTTC. Its translation is CASSLRQGTYSAPYGYTF.

The CDR3 is CASSDGWEYF. The CDR3 nucleotides are TGTGCCAGCAGTGACGGGTGGGAGTACTTC. The J gene is TRBJ2-7, the V gene TRBV6-1; no definite D call. V lost 3 bases and J 11 bases, leaving 8 bases between the germline ends. The CDR3 length is 10 residues. Looked up from germline, CDR1 is MNHNS and CDR2 is SASEGT.

The chain joins TRBV19 to TRBJ1-5, with 8 bases matching TRBD1. The CDR3 consists of 16 residues. Germline V gives CDR1 LNHDA, CDR2 SQIVND (reference sequence). V shed 5 bases, J shed 4 bases, and the junction held 10 bases outside the gene matches. The CDR3 DNA sequence: TGTGCCAGTAGTGTGGGGACAGGCTTTAGGAATCAGCCCCAGCATTTT. This translates into CASSVGTGFRNQPQHF. The variable domain in full, with the rest retrieved from reference TRBV19 and TRBJ1-5, is DGGITQSPKYLFRKEGQNVTLSCEQNLNHDAMYWYRQDPGQGLRLIYYSQIVNDFQKGDIAEGYSVSREKKESFPLTVTSAQKNPTAFYLCASSVGTGFRNQPQHFGDGTRLSIL.

At least ten counts were recorded for this clonotype. The chain has TRBV20-1 and TRBJ2-5; possible D gene TRBD2, 6 bases. V was clipped by 0 bases and J by 4 bases, with 12 bases between them. Germline CDR1 is DFQATT and CDR2 is SNEGSKA (reference sequence). This CDR3 contains 14 residues. The CDR3 sequence is CSAREPGVGETQYF. CDR3 DNA sequence: TGCAGTGCTAGAGAGCCGGGGGTCGGAGAGACCCAGTACTTC.

This clonotype has ten or more counts. V is TRBV6-1 and J is TRBJ2-7, with D unclear. The germline gives CDR1 MNHNS, CDR2 SASEGT. The CDR3 is 15 residues long. The ends were cut back, 5 bases at V and 0 bases at J, with 14 bases in the middle. CDR3 in amino acids: CASSPSVRVSYEQYF. The CDR3 DNA sequence: TGTGCCAGCAGTCCATCGGTCCGGGTCTCCTACGAGCAGTACTTC.

The chain couples TRBV24-1 to TRBJ1-2; D unresolved. The CDR3 runs 15 residues. Per the germline V gene, CDR1 is KGHDR and CDR2 is SFDVKD. The V and J ends lost 2 bases and 2 bases respectively, with 11 bases between them. The CDR3 loop is CATSDSTTGNYGYTF. For the CDR3, the DNA is TGTGCCACCAGTGATTCAACGACGGGGAACTATGGCTACACCTTC.

J is TRBJ2-7 and V is TRBV5-1, with TRBD1 matching over 9 bases. The CDR3 totals 16 residues. The germline CDR1 and CDR2 sequences are SGHRS and YFSETQ. Trimming cost V 0 bases and J 4 bases; bases outside gene matches: 8. In DNA, the CDR3 is TGCGCCAGCAGCTTGGGGACAGGGGAAAGGCTATACGAGCAGTACTTC. It codes for CASSLGTGERLYEQYF.

This clonotype has just one count. The J gene is TRBJ1-1, the V gene TRBV4-2; weak D call: TRBD1 (5 bases). CDR1 and CDR2 from the germline V gene are LGHNA and YNFKEQ. This CDR3 is built from 17 residues. Trimming took off 0 bases at V and 0 bases at J, with 14 bases between the two ends. The CDR3: CASSQDRQWGMNTEAFF. The CDR3 bases are TGTGCCAGCAGCCAAGATCGACAGTGGGGCATGAACACTGAAGCTTTCTTT.